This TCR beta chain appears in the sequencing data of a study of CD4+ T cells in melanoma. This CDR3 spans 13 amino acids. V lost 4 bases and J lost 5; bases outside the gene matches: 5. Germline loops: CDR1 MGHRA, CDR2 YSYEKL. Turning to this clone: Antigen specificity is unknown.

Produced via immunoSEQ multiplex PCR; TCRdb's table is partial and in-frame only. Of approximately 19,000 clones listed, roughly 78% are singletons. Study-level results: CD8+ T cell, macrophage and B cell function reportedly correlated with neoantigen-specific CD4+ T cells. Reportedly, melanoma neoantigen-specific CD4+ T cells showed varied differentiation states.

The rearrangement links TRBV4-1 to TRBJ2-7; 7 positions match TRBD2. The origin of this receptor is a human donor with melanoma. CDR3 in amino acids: CASSLREGNEQYF. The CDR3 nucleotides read TGCGCCAGCAGCCTGAGGGAGGGAAACGAGCAGTACTTC.